The T cell receptor (beta chain) described here comes from a study of blood T cell repertoires in COVID-19. Across the study: Samples of COVID-19 (acute and convalescent) were obtained from the United States, Italy and Spain.

There are 14 residues in the CDR3. The V end was cut by 6 bases, the J end by 3 bases, with 12 bases between. The germline gives CDR1 MDHEN, CDR2 SYDVKM. Source study methods: Amplification with reference gene primers provided the estimates of nucleated cell counts. Sequencing was performed with immunoSEQ multiplex PCR; in TCRdb, only in-frame clones are kept and a portion is missing. That table gives V, J and clone size, and the DNA gave D and trimming. Of fewer than 100,000 clones listed, 70% to 90% are singletons. The clonotype comes from a human donor with acute or convalescent COVID-19. The donor label of this sample is uncertain. The V call is TRBV28, the J call TRBJ1-3; tentative D call: TRBD1 (6 bases). Sequencing input: peripheral blood. The CDR3 protein is CASSGGGIGNTIYF. CDR3 coding DNA: TGTGCCAGCAGCGGGGGGGGCATTGGAAACACCATATATTTT.